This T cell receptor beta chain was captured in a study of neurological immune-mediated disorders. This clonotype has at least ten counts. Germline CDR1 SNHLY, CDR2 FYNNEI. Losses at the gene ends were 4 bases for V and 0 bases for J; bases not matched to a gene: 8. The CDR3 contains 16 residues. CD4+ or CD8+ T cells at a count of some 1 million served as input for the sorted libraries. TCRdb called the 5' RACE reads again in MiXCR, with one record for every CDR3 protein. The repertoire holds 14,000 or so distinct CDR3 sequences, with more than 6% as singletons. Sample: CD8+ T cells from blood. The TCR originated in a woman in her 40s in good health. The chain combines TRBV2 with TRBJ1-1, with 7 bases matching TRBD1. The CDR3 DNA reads TGTGCCAGCAGTGGTTCGGGACAGCAAATGAACACTGAAGCTTTCTTT. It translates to CASSGSGQQMNTEAFF.